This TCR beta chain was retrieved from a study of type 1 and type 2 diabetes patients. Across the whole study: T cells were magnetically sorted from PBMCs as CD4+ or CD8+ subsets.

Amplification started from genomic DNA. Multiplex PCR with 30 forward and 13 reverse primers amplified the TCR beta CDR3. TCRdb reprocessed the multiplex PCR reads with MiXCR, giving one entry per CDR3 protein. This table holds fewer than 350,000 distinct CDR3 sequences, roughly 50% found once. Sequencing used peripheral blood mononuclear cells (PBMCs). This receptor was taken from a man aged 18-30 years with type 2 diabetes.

CDR3: CATSERGGPDNEKLFF. The CDR3 DNA reads as TGTGCCACCAGCGAGCGGGGGGGCCCAGATAATGAAAAACTGTTTTTT. The chain has TRBV15 and TRBJ1-4; possible D gene TRBD1, 6 bases. Trimming pared 5 bases from V and 4 bases from J, leaving 17 bases between. Per the germline V gene, CDR1 is LNHNV and CDR2 is YYDKDF (reference sequence). This CDR3 has 16 amino acids.